This record concerns one TCR beta chain sequence. What it binds is unknown. In each case, RNA was isolated and then reverse transcribed into cDNA as the sequencing template. Profiling relied on immunoSEQ multiplex PCR, and the TCRdb table lists in-frame clones only, not all of them. Altogether about 180,000 clones are present, around 60% being singletons, with the ten largest covering over 12%. Peripheral blood and lesional scalp punch biopsies came from alopecia areata patients. This sample was taken from a study of CD8+ T cells in alopecia areata. Overall study: After 6 to 18 months of tofacitinib, follow-up continued 6 months off drug. Study findings and constraints: Across lesional scalp, and particularly alopecia totalis/universalis, clonality surpassed that of normal scalp.

There are 15 residues in the CDR3. CDR1 and CDR2 from the germline V gene are GTSNPN and SVGIG (reference sequence). Deletions cut 0 bases from V and 4 bases from J, with 13 bases between. Sequenced material: CD4+ T cells sorted from blood, taken at week 0. The TCR was taken from a human donor with alopecia areata. The chain has TRBV30 and TRBJ1-5, with D unclear. The CDR3 bases are TGTGCCTGGAGTGTCCAAGGTTGGACGAATCAGCCCCAGCATTTT. It encodes CAWSVQGWTNQPQHF.